This record looks at one TCR beta chain sequence and its context. The antigen remains undetermined. The entry originates in a study of CD4 T cells in relation to SARS-CoV-2 and coronaviruses. Whole-study findings and limits: SARS-CoV-2-driven expansion was significantly weaker in crossreactive than monoreactive clones. The assay detects memory recall responses, not culture-primed primary responses.

Before the COVID-19 pandemic, during about 2011-2019, CD4+ T cells were taken from unexposed donors. Trimming cost V 3 bases and J 4 bases; bases outside gene matches: 6. CDR3 size: 14 residues. The V gene's germline CDR1 is KGHSH and CDR2 LQKENI. Profiling relied on immunoSEQ multiplex PCR, and the TCRdb table lists in-frame clones only, not all of them. The sample has 60,000 or so clones; 94% are singletons. This sequence was found in a human donor in good health. Material: naive CD4+ T cells from PBMCs. The sample's subset: naive CD4+ T cells isolated by negative enrichment. The gene calls are TRBV18 and TRBJ2-7; 7 bases align to TRBD1. This CDR3 reads CASSPSGQQYEQYF. The CDR3 DNA is TGTGCCAGCTCACCCTCGGGACAGCAGTACGAGCAGTACTTC.